Each of the 32 T cell receptor beta chains below was sequenced from the same sample in a study of blood T cell repertoires in COVID-19. TCRdb keeps only in-frame clones here, not all; method: immunoSEQ multiplex PCR. The table includes fewer than 90,000 clones, approximately 75% detected once. What was sequenced was peripheral blood. Source of these receptors: a woman between 45 and 60 years old with acute or convalescent COVID-19.

This clone showed up just a few times. V usage is TRBV7-9 and J usage is TRBJ2-1; TRBD2 might be the D (6 bases). The ends were cut back, 7 bases at V and 0 bases at J, with 13 bases in the middle. Germline CDR1 reads SEHNR; CDR2 reads FQNEAQ (reference sequence). This CDR3 comprises 15 residues. CDR3 DNA sequence: TGTGCCAGCACCTCGGAGGGAGACTCCTACAATGAGCAGTTCTTC. Translated, it gives CASTSEGDSYNEQFF. Drawing the rest from reference TRBV7-9 and TRBJ2-1, the complete variable domain is DTGVSQNPRHKITKRGQNVTFRCDPISEHNRLYWYRQTLGQGPEFLTYFQNEAQLEKSRLLSDRFSAERPKGSFSTLEIQRTEQGDSAMYLCASTSEGDSYNEQFFGPGTRLTVL.

This chain uses TRBV5-1 with TRBJ1-1; perhaps TRBD1 as D (6 bases). CDR1 is SGHRS, CDR2 YFSETQ, per germline. The CDR3 loop spans 14 amino acids. V was pared by 3 bases and J by 0 bases, with 9 bases between. The DNA of the CDR3 is TGCGCCAGCAGCTCCGGACAGATGAACACTGAAGCTTTCTTT. Translated, it gives CASSSGQMNTEAFF.

This chain connects TRBV7-2 to TRBJ2-1; D remains unclear. V was cut by 1 base and J by 5 bases, with 15 bases left in between. The CDR3 runs to 16 residues. Germline CDR1 and CDR2: SGHTA and FQGNSA. The CDR3 sequence: CASSLDHRSKHNEQFF. In nucleotides, the CDR3 is TGTGCCAGCAGCTTAGATCACCGAAGCAAACACAATGAGCAGTTCTTC.

This clone was observed a single time. V usage is TRBV28 and J usage is TRBJ1-2; D gene uncertain. V was cut by 4 bases and J by 3 bases, with 15 bases left in between. Germline assignment: CDR1 MDHEN and CDR2 SYDVKM. The CDR3 has 15 residues. The chain's CDR3 is CASSSSDFIDYGYTF. For the CDR3, the DNA is TGTGCCAGCAGTTCATCTGACTTTATAGACTATGGCTACACCTTC.

This sequence joins TRBV6-5 and TRBJ2-7; a possible D gene is TRBD1 (6 bases). This CDR3 has 13 amino acids. CDR1 is MNHEY and CDR2 is SVGAGI in the germline V gene. With 6 bases removed from V and 2 bases from J, the gap between germline ends came to 11 bases. As DNA, the CDR3 is TGTGCCAGCAGCCTACAGGGACCCTACGAGCAGTACTTC. This sequence encodes CASSLQGPYEQYF.

This chain joins TRBV4-1 and TRBJ2-5, with 12 bases that match TRBD2. Trimming took 1 base from V and 3 from J; bases not matched to a gene: 6. This CDR3 region has 17 residues. The germline gives CDR1 MGHRA, CDR2 YSYEKL. The CDR3 loop is CASSQGASGGAKETQYF. The CDR3 coding sequence is TGCGCCAGCAGCCAAGGAGCTAGCGGGGGGGCTAAAGAGACCCAGTACTTC.

Here the CDR3 DNA reads TGTGCCAGCAGTTCCCGGGACAGGGGGCTTTACTATGGCTACACCTTC. Its protein is CASSSRDRGLYYGYTF. This sequence joins TRBV28 and TRBJ1-2, with TRBD1 matching 12 bases. The CDR3 is 16 amino acids. With 4 bases clipped from V and 3 bases from J, the junction kept 6 bases outside the gene matches. The germline CDR1 and CDR2 sequences are MDHEN and SYDVKM.

This clone was seen a handful of times. The J gene is TRBJ1-2, the V gene TRBV5-1; D is unclear. Germline loops: CDR1 SGHRS, CDR2 YFSETQ. V dropped 0 bases and J dropped 8 bases, with 14 bases sitting between them. This CDR3 is 14 amino acids long. For the CDR3, the DNA is TGCGCCAGCAGCTTGGAAGGCCGGAGTGAGGGCTACACCTTC. Translation gives CASSLEGRSEGYTF.

J is TRBJ1-1 and V is TRBV12-5; 8 nucleotides align to TRBD1. The J segment lost 8 bases and the V segment lost 5 bases, leaving 4 bases of the junction unmatched. CDR1 is LGHNT and CDR2 is FRNRAP in the germline V gene. This CDR3 contains 12 residues. The DNA of the CDR3 is TGTGCTAGTGGTCGAGACAGGGGCGAAGCTTTCTTT. Translating gives CASGRDRGEAFF.

The chain has TRBV2 and TRBJ1-1; no clear D. The CDR3 is made up of 13 amino acids. CDR1 and CDR2 from the germline V gene are SNHLY and FYNNEI. The ends were cut back, 6 bases at V and 1 base at J, with 9 bases in the middle. The CDR3 DNA is TGTGCCAGCAGGAGCGAGAAGAACACTGAAGCTTTCTTT. Translating it yields CASRSEKNTEAFF.

This clone was seen just once. The V and J genes are TRBV6-4 and TRBJ1-1; D ambiguous. The germline V and J ends were trimmed by 6 bases and 4 bases, with 12 bases remaining between them. CDR3 length: 13 amino acids. Germline CDR1 reads MRHNA; CDR2 reads SNTAGT. The CDR3 protein is CASSNGGSTEAFF. CDR3 nucleotide sequence: TGTGCCAGCAGCAATGGAGGGAGCACTGAAGCTTTCTTT.

The V call is TRBV7-9, the J call TRBJ2-1; TRBD1 agrees at 9 bases. The germline V gene encodes CDR1 SEHNR and CDR2 FQNEAQ (reference sequence). J gave up 4 bases and V 4 bases, and 8 bases lay outside the gene matches. CDR3 length: 16 amino acids. CDR3 DNA: TGTGCCAGCAGCTCGGAGACAGGGGGTTTTTACAATGAGCAGTTCTTC. Its translation: CASSSETGGFYNEQFF.

The chain has TRBV4-3 and TRBJ1-1, with TRBD1 as a possible D gene (5 bases). Germline V CDR1 and CDR2: LGHNA, YSLEER. V was cut by 1 base and J by 0 bases, with 9 bases left in between. This CDR3 comprises 15 residues. The chain's CDR3 is CASSQGGELNTEAFF. The CDR3 bases are TGCGCCAGCAGCCAAGGGGGGGAGCTGAACACTGAAGCTTTCTTT.

The genes are TRBV5-4 and TRBJ1-2; D might be TRBD1 (6 bases). The V gene's germline CDR1 is SGHNT and CDR2 YYREEE (reference sequence). This CDR3 has 17 residues. Trimming took off 3 bases at V and 2 bases at J, with 20 bases between the two ends. For the CDR3, the DNA is TGTGCCAGCAGCTCTCCCCTCCCCGGGGACAAGAACTATGGCTACACCTTC. Protein: CASSSPLPGDKNYGYTF.

The chain links TRBV25-1 to TRBJ2-7; 8 bases line up with TRBD2. The length of the CDR3 is 16 residues. CDR1 is MGHDK, CDR2 SYGVNS, per germline. J was trimmed by 0 bases and V by 1 base; bases with no gene match: 5. Here the CDR3 DNA reads TGTGCCAGCAGTGAATCGGGGGGGACAAGCTCCTACGAGCAGTACTTC. This translates into CASSESGGTSSYEQYF.

This clone appeared a few times. The V call is TRBV4-2, the J call TRBJ1-3, with D perhaps TRBD1 (6 bases). Per the germline V gene, CDR1 is LGHNA and CDR2 is YNFKEQ. The V end lost 7 bases, the J end lost 0 bases, and 13 bases lay between the germline ends. The CDR3 spans 15 residues. CDR3 in DNA: TGTGCCAGCAACTTCGGACAGTACTCTGGAAACACCATATATTTT. This translates into CASNFGQYSGNTIYF.

The chain employs TRBV5-5 and TRBJ1-1; 7 bases fit TRBD1. Per the germline V gene, CDR1 is SGHKS and CDR2 is YYEKEE (reference sequence). J lost 2 bases, V lost 3 bases, and 4 bases had no gene match. The CDR3 is made up of 14 amino acids. The CDR3 DNA sequence: TGTGCCAGCAGCTGGGGGACAGACAACACTGAAGCTTTCTTT. Translation: CASSWGTDNTEAFF. Full variable domain (outside the CDR3, taken from reference TRBV5-5 and TRBJ1-1): DAGVTQSPTHLIKTRGQQVTLRCSPISGHKSVSWYQQVLGQGPQFIFQYYEKEERGRGNFPDRFSARQFPNYSSELNVNALLLGDSALYLCASSWGTDNTEAFFGQGTRLTVV.

The rearrangement joins TRBV5-1 to TRBJ2-1, with 8 bases aligning to TRBD2. CDR3 length: 15 residues. Unmatched junction bases numbered 6, after V lost 2 bases and J lost 5 bases. Looked up from germline, CDR1 is SGHRS and CDR2 is YFSETQ. The DNA for the CDR3 is TGCGCCAGCAGCTTCGGGAGGGGACCCGACAATGAGCAGTTCTTC. The encoded protein is CASSFGRGPDNEQFF.

The rearrangement uses TRBV7-2 and TRBJ1-6; 8 nucleotides match TRBD1. The CDR3 extends over 15 amino acids. V lost 5 bases to trimming and J lost 7 bases; unmatched junction nucleotides: 7. Germline V gene data show CDR1 as SGHTA and CDR2 as FQGNSA. The CDR3 sequence is CASSDRGAGNSPLHF. CDR3 bases: TGTGCCAGCAGCGACAGGGGAGCAGGAAATTCACCCCTCCACTTT. Complete variable domain (other parts from reference TRBV7-2 and TRBJ1-6): GAGVSQSPSNKVTEKGKDVELRCDPISGHTALYWYRQSLGQGLEFLIYFQGNSAPDKSGLPSDRFSAERTGGSVSTLTIQRTQQEDSAVYLCASSDRGAGNSPLHFGNGTRLTVT.

The CDR3 region is CASSSGTGYLRAPLHF. CDR3 DNA sequence: TGTGCCAGCAGTTCCGGGACAGGGTACCTTCGGGCACCCCTCCACTTT. The genes are TRBV6-2 or TRBV6-3 and TRBJ1-6; 9 bases are shared with TRBD1. Germline lookup yields CDR1 MNHEY and CDR2 SVGEGT. Trimming removed 4 bases from V and 11 bases from J; junction bases left unmatched: 12. The CDR3 length is 16 residues.

The genes are TRBV3-1 (or the pseudogene TRBV3-2) and TRBJ1-3; D unclear. The V gene's germline CDR1 is LGHDT and CDR2 YNNKEL (reference sequence). The ends were cut back, 0 bases at V and 0 bases at J, with 9 bases in the middle. There are 16 residues in the CDR3. The CDR3 coding sequence is TGTGCCAGCAGCCAAGACAGGACTGGCTCTGGAAACACCATATATTTT. This sequence encodes CASSQDRTGSGNTIYF.

This chain connects TRBV5-6 to TRBJ2-7; D is unresolved. Deletions cut 2 bases from V and 6 bases from J, with 12 bases between. This CDR3 region has 13 residues. Per the germline V gene, CDR1 is SGHDT and CDR2 is YYEEEE. The CDR3 DNA sequence: TGTGCCAGCAGCTTTGCCAGGTCCAGCGAGCAGTACTTC. It codes for CASSFARSSEQYF.

The DNA of the CDR3 is TGCAGCGTTAAGTTAGCAGAAGAGCAGTACTTC. As protein: CSVKLAEEQYF. V is TRBV29-1 and J is TRBJ2-7; D gene unclear. With 5 bases removed from V and 7 bases from J, the gap between germline ends came to 12 bases. CDR3 length: 11 residues. Germline loops: CDR1 SQVTM, CDR2 ANQGSEA.

This chain links TRBV11-2 with TRBJ1-4, with TRBD1 identical over 9 bases. After removal of 5 bases from V and 7 bases from J, the junction contained 8 bases not matched to a gene. The germline gives CDR1 SGHAT, CDR2 FQNNGV. The CDR3 is made up of 15 amino acids. The CDR3 DNA reads as TGTGCCAGCAGCATGGGACAGGGACGAATTGAAAAACTGTTTTTT. The encoded protein is CASSMGQGRIEKLFF.

The chain couples TRBV6-5 to TRBJ2-7, with 8 bases aligning to TRBD1. CDR1 is MNHEY and CDR2 is SVGAGI in the germline V gene. V dropped 6 bases and J dropped 2; count of bases not matched to a gene: 3. The CDR3 loop spans 13 amino acids. CDR3 region: CASSPRGPYEQYF. The CDR3 coding sequence is TGTGCCAGCAGCCCCAGGGGGCCCTACGAGCAGTACTTC.

The chain links TRBV11-2 to TRBJ2-3; TRBD2 might be the D (7 bases). Germline V gene lookup returns CDR1 SGHAT and CDR2 FQNNGV. Deletions cut 1 base from V and 6 bases from J, with 11 bases between. This CDR3 has 14 amino acids. This CDR3 is CASSLGGGRDTQYF. The CDR3 DNA sequence: TGTGCCAGCAGCTTAGGCGGGGGCAGGGATACGCAGTATTTT.

This chain joins TRBV4-2 and TRBJ1-1; no firm D call. Germline V gene lookup returns CDR1 LGHNA and CDR2 YNFKEQ. This CDR3 is 13 amino acids long. Trimming took off 5 bases at V and 5 bases at J, with 12 bases between the two ends. CDR3 region: CASSKGGWTEAFF. The CDR3 region has the DNA TGTGCCAGCAGCAAGGGAGGGTGGACTGAAGCTTTCTTT.

This clone occurred a few times. The V call is TRBV28, the J call TRBJ1-1; the D gene is possibly TRBD1 (6 bases). Germline lookup yields CDR1 MDHEN and CDR2 SYDVKM. The CDR3 is 14 residues long. V shed 7 bases and J shed 4 bases, with 16 bases lying between them. CDR3 coding DNA: TGTGCCAGCACCCTAGGGGGGGGAGTCACTGAAGCTTTCTTT. Amino acid sequence: CASTLGGGVTEAFF.

J is TRBJ1-2 and V is TRBV7-2; possible D gene TRBD1, 6 bases. The CDR3 contains 15 residues. Trimming removed 2 bases from V and 8 bases from J, with 18 bases in between. Germline assignment: CDR1 SGHTA and CDR2 FQGNSA. In DNA, the CDR3 is TGTGCCAGCAGCTTAACCTCAGGACAGTTTGGCGGCTACACCTTC. It is translated as CASSLTSGQFGGYTF. The whole variable domain, remainder taken from reference TRBV7-2 and TRBJ1-2, is GAGVSQSPSNKVTEKGKDVELRCDPISGHTALYWYRQSLGQGLEFLIYFQGNSAPDKSGLPSDRFSAERTGGSVSTLTIQRTQQEDSAVYLCASSLTSGQFGGYTFGSGTRLTVV.

This clone was detected only a few times. J is TRBJ1-2 and V is TRBV4-2; the D gene is possibly TRBD1 (5 bases). The CDR3 sequence is 13 residues long. The V and J ends lost 1 base and 7 bases respectively, with 10 bases between them. Germline lookup yields CDR1 LGHNA and CDR2 YNFKEQ. CDR3: CASSQAGYGGYTF. The DNA for the CDR3 is TGTGCCAGCAGCCAAGCAGGGTATGGTGGCTACACCTTC.

The chain recombines TRBV11-2 with TRBJ1-6; D gene unclear. The germline V and J ends were trimmed by 0 bases and 10 bases, with 16 bases remaining between them. CDR1 and CDR2 (germline): SGHAT, FQNNGV. The CDR3 runs 16 residues. For the CDR3, the DNA is TGTGCCAGCAGCTTAGATCGGGTGTGGTACAACTCACCCCTCCACTTT. Protein: CASSLDRVWYNSPLHF.

The chain is built from TRBV12-3 or TRBV12-4 and TRBJ1-2; the match to TRBD1 covers 7 bases. Losses at the gene ends were 6 bases for V and 7 bases for J; bases not matched to a gene: 8. The CDR3 is 13 residues long. The CDR3 DNA sequence: TGTGCCAGCAGCCTAGACAGGGAGAGTGGCTACACCTTC. This codes for CASSLDRESGYTF.